This T cell receptor (beta chain) was observed in a study of control samples from healthy donors and cancer patients. Profiling relied on immunoSEQ multiplex PCR, and the TCRdb table lists in-frame clones only, not all of them. The sample consists of under 150,000 clones, roughly 91% of them appearing once. The receptor was derived from a man aged 40-50 years in good health. The sample consisted of blood.

CDR3 region: CASSENSYGYTF. The CDR3 region has the DNA TGTGCCAGCAGTGAAAACAGCTATGGCTACACCTTC. The rearrangement joins TRBV2 to TRBJ1-2; D is ambiguous. From germline, CDR1 is SNHLY and CDR2 FYNNEI. Trimming removed 2 bases from V and 4 bases from J, with 5 bases in between. The CDR3 runs 12 residues.